This passage covers 21 T cell receptor beta chains from one sample sequenced in a study of blood T cell repertoires in COVID-19. The assay was immunoSEQ multiplex PCR, and TCRdb's table has in-frame clones only and misses some. This sample yields 150,000 to 200,000 clones, of which 82% are seen a single time; more than 4% belongs to the top ten. The sample was PBMCs or T cells enriched from blood (not recorded which). All receptors come from a woman aged 60 to 75 with acute COVID-19.

This clone was detected ten times or more. The chain employs TRBV5-6 and TRBJ1-1; D uncertain. The germline CDR1 and CDR2 sequences are SGHDT and YYEEEE. The CDR3 covers 13 residues. Trimming took 4 bases from V and 4 from J, leaving 11 bases between them. The CDR3 sequence is CASSAPAGTEAFF. DNA for the CDR3: TGTGCCAGCAGCGCCCCAGCGGGCACTGAAGCTTTCTTT.

This sequence joins TRBV30 and TRBJ1-4; TRBD1 agrees at 8 bases. This CDR3 comprises 14 residues. With V trimmed by 3 bases and J by 6 bases, 6 bases remained unmatched. Germline V gene data show CDR1 as GTSNPN and CDR2 as SVGIG (reference sequence). CDR3 protein: CAWRGTGKYEKLFF. CDR3 in DNA: TGTGCCTGGAGGGGGACAGGCAAATATGAAAAACTGTTTTTT. Full variable domain (outside the CDR3, taken from reference TRBV30 and TRBJ1-4): SQTIHQWPATLVQPVGSPLSLECTVEGTSNPNLYWYRQAAGRGLQLLFYSVGIGQISSEVPQNLSASRPQDRQFILSSKKLLLSDSGFYLCAWRGTGKYEKLFFGSGTQLSVL.

As for this clone: Possible read error: a much larger clone is one base away. Other DNA sequences in this specimen translate into the identical CDR3. The rearrangement links TRBV10-1 to TRBJ1-2; D is unclear. The CDR3 is 13 amino acids. Per germline, CDR1 WNHNN and CDR2 SYGVQD (reference sequence). The CDR3 reads CASKQVGDYGYTF. In DNA form, the CDR3 reads TGCGCTAGCAAGCAGGTCGGGGACTATGGCTACACCTTC.

The CDR3 DNA reads as TGTGCCAGCAGCCAAGATCCTACTGGTCCTTACGAGCAGTACTTC. Amino acid sequence: CASSQDPTGPYEQYF. The genes are TRBV4-2 and TRBJ2-7; D uncertain. V was clipped by 0 bases and J by 4 bases, with 13 bases between them. Germline V CDR1 and CDR2: LGHNA, YNFKEQ. This CDR3 has 15 amino acids.

V gene TRBV29-1 combines with J gene TRBJ2-1, with 15 bases aligning to TRBD2. J lost 7 bases, V lost 6 bases, and 4 bases had no gene match. This CDR3 spans 14 amino acids. Germline assignment: CDR1 SQVTM and CDR2 ANQGSEA. The CDR3 DNA sequence: TGCAGCGTAGACGGACTAGCGGGGGGGAATGAGCAGTTCTTC. This gives the protein CSVDGLAGGNEQFF.

As DNA, the CDR3 is TGCGCCAGCAGCCAAGAACGGGCTAGCGGGTATAGCACAGATACGCAGTATTTT. The encoded protein is CASSQERASGYSTDTQYF. The V gene is TRBV4-3, the J gene TRBJ2-3; TRBD2 matches at 8 bases. Germline V CDR1 and CDR2: LGHNA, YSLEER. V was clipped by 0 bases and J by 0 bases; unmatched bases: 8. This CDR3 comprises 18 residues.

The V and J genes are TRBV6-6 and TRBJ2-2; D remains ambiguous. The ends were cut back, 6 bases at V and 7 bases at J, with 18 bases in the middle. Germline V gene data show CDR1 as MNHNY and CDR2 as SVGAGI (reference sequence). The CDR3 is made up of 15 amino acids. The CDR3 here is CASRPEARNVGELFF. The CDR3 nucleotides read TGTGCCAGCAGACCAGAGGCCCGGAATGTCGGGGAGCTGTTTTTT.

The chain joins TRBV11-3 to TRBJ2-3; 7 positions match TRBD2. V was clipped by 4 bases and J by 3 bases; unmatched bases: 1. Germline CDR1 SGHNT, CDR2 YENEEA. This CDR3 contains 13 residues. Here the CDR3 reads CASSSGGTDTQYF. DNA for the CDR3: TGTGCCAGCAGCTCCGGGGGGACAGATACGCAGTATTTT.

This rearrangement joins TRBV28 to TRBJ1-2; D call uncertain. V was pared by 2 bases and J by 8 bases, with 9 bases between. Germline V gene data show CDR1 as MDHEN and CDR2 as SYDVKM. CDR3 size: 12 residues. CDR3 sequence (DNA): TGTGCCAGCAGTTTACTGCTCGGGGGCTACACCTTC. This codes for CASSLLLGGYTF.

The chain recombines TRBV5-6 with TRBJ2-6; D not resolved. This CDR3 contains 19 residues. Deletions cut 0 bases from V and 0 bases from J, with 16 bases between. Germline lookup yields CDR1 SGHDT and CDR2 YYEEEE. The CDR3 region has the DNA TGTGCCAGCAGCTTGGTGAGGCGGCCTCTCCGCTCTGGGGCCAACGTCCTGACTTTC. Its translation is CASSLVRRPLRSGANVLTF.

The chain combines TRBV3-1 (or the pseudogene TRBV3-2) with TRBJ1-2; perhaps TRBD1 as D (6 bases). Germline CDR1 LGHDT, CDR2 YNNKEL (reference sequence). V lost 1 base, J lost 8 bases, and 14 bases lay in between. This CDR3 has 14 amino acids. CDR3: CASSQAGVPQGYTF. The CDR3 coding sequence is TGTGCCAGCAGCCAAGCAGGGGTGCCCCAAGGCTACACCTTC.

This rearrangement joins TRBV7-2 to TRBJ2-7; D possibly corresponds to TRBD2 (6 bases). Germline-derived CDR1 and CDR2 are SGHTA and FQGNSA. The CDR3 spans 13 residues. V gave up 6 bases and J gave up 2 bases, with 11 bases separating them. The CDR3 DNA reads TGTGCCAGCAGTGGGACTCCAGCCTACGAGCAGTACGTC. Translation gives CASSGTPAYEQYV.

The chain uses TRBV6-5 and TRBJ1-1; the D gene is possibly TRBD1 (6 bases). The V gene lost 5 bases and the J gene lost 5 bases, with 12 bases spanning the gap. The CDR3 extends over 13 amino acids. Germline-derived CDR1 and CDR2 are MNHEY and SVGAGI. CDR3 protein: CASSRQARTEAFF. The CDR3 DNA is TGTGCCAGCAGTCGACAGGCTAGAACTGAAGCTTTCTTT.

This clone was recorded once. The chain couples TRBV11-2 to TRBJ2-3; D unresolved. Germline CDR1 and CDR2: SGHAT and FQNNGV. V shed 0 bases and J shed 4 bases, with 8 bases lying between them. The CDR3 contains 14 residues. CDR3 bases: TGTGCCAGCAGCTTAGATTCAGGTCCAGATACGCAGTATTTT. It translates to CASSLDSGPDTQYF. Full variable domain (missing parts from reference TRBV11-2 and TRBJ2-3): EAGVAQSPRYKIIEKRQSVAFWCNPISGHATLYWYQQILGQGPKLLIQFQNNGVVDDSQLPKDRFSAERLKGVDSTLKIQPAKLEDSAVYLCASSLDSGPDTQYFGPGTRLTVL.

This clone turned up a few times. This sequence joins TRBV6-5 and TRBJ2-3; D may be TRBD2 (6 bases). This CDR3 contains 13 residues. The germline V gene has CDR1 MNHEY and CDR2 SVGAGI. Trimming took off 6 bases at V and 7 bases at J, with 14 bases between the two ends. The CDR3 here is CASRVQAGNTQYF. The CDR3 DNA reads as TGTGCCAGCAGGGTACAGGCGGGAAATACGCAGTATTTT.

J is TRBJ1-4 and V is TRBV7-9; D might be TRBD1 (5 bases). The CDR3 runs to 14 residues. Germline CDR1 is SEHNR and CDR2 is FQNEAQ (reference sequence). The V end was cut by 5 bases, the J end by 7 bases, with 14 bases between. CDR3 DNA: TGTGCCAGCAGCCTGGGGACTAGTTCTGAAAAACTGTTTTTT. Its protein is CASSLGTSSEKLFF.

This clone was observed many times. The chain combines TRBV7-9 with TRBJ2-2; a possible D gene is TRBD1 (5 bases). Germline CDR1 and CDR2: SEHNR and FQNEAQ (reference sequence). The length of the CDR3 is 14 residues. V lost 7 bases, J lost 4 bases, and 13 bases lay in between. The DNA of the CDR3 is TGTGCCAGCACCTCTAGGGGTGGCACCGGGGAGCTGTTTTTT. Translation: CASTSRGGTGELFF. The full variable domain, with the rest looked up from reference TRBV7-9 and TRBJ2-2, is DTGVSQNPRHKITKRGQNVTFRCDPISEHNRLYWYRQTLGQGPEFLTYFQNEAQLEKSRLLSDRFSAERPKGSFSTLEIQRTEQGDSAMYLCASTSRGGTGELFFGEGSRLTVL.

The V call is TRBV30, the J call TRBJ1-2; TRBD1 might be the D (5 bases). The CDR3 loop spans 11 amino acids. Between the trimmed V and J ends, which lost 4 bases and 2 bases, there was a span of 5 bases. Germline assignment: CDR1 GTSNPN and CDR2 SVGIG (reference sequence). This CDR3 reads CAWKGNYGYTF. The CDR3 nucleotides are TGTGCCTGGAAGGGGAACTATGGCTACACCTTC. The entire variable domain, with the rest obtained from reference TRBV30 and TRBJ1-2, is as follows: SQTIHQWPATLVQPVGSPLSLECTVEGTSNPNLYWYRQAAGRGLQLLFYSVGIGQISSEVPQNLSASRPQDRQFILSSKKLLLSDSGFYLCAWKGNYGYTFGSGTRLTVV.

This sequence joins TRBV3-1 (or the pseudogene TRBV3-2) and TRBJ1-4, with 9 bases that match TRBD1. Trimming took 5 bases from V and 3 from J; bases not matched to a gene: 7. The germline V gene encodes CDR1 LGHDT and CDR2 YNNKEL (reference sequence). The CDR3 sequence is 16 residues long. CDR3 nucleotides: TGTGCCAGCAGCTACTCACAGGGGGCGGCTAATGAAAAACTGTTTTTT. It yields the protein CASSYSQGAANEKLFF.

As to this clone: At one boundary the junction diverges from the germline segment, which might be a read error. The rearrangement joins TRBV5-8 to TRBJ2-7; TRBD2 matches at 14 bases. The CDR3 extends over 13 amino acids. Germline CDR1 SGHTS, CDR2 YDEGEE. The CDR3 DNA reads as TGTGCCAGCAGCCTGGGACTAGCGGGAGAGCGGTACTTC. It encodes CASSLGLAGERYF.

The chain couples TRBV30 to TRBJ1-2, with D uncertain. Trimming cost V 3 bases and J 5 bases, with 10 bases left between them. In germline, CDR1 is GTSNPN, CDR2 SVGIG (reference sequence). The CDR3 is 12 residues long. The CDR3 DNA reads TGTGCCTGGAGCGCGGATAGGTATGGCTACACCTTC. Residues: CAWSADRYGYTF.